This TCR beta chain was documented in a study of CD8 T cells in ankylosing spondylitis. Points on this clonotype: Its matching antigen is unknown.

Construction of TCR beta libraries was performed using quantitative 5'-RACE with molecular barcodes. TCRdb re-derived calls from the 5' RACE reads in MiXCR, one entry per CDR3 protein. Of 700,000 to 1,000,000 distinct CDR3 sequences listed, 12% are singletons. In germline, CDR1 is MNHEY, CDR2 SVGAGI. J was trimmed by 10 bases and V by 2 bases; bases with no gene match: 6. The CDR3 has 14 amino acids. The study's findings and limits: Within matched ankylosing spondylitis synovial fluid, disease-linked clones were reportedly significantly enriched. Blood from ankylosing spondylitis patients appeared to carry a characteristic eight-variant TCR beta motif. Within peripheral blood, clones linked to disease were CD8+ and relatively rare. A subset of motif variants has previously been described in the synovial fluid and blood of reactive arthritis.

Material: blood, either unsorted or a sorted T cell fraction (not recorded which). The chain joins TRBV6-5 to TRBJ1-4; 8 bases agree with TRBD1. The clonotype was recovered from a male donor with ankylosing spondylitis. The chain's CDR3 is CASSYGTGLGKLFF. CDR3 nucleotide sequence: TGTGCCAGCAGTTACGGGACAGGTCTAGGAAAACTGTTTTTT.